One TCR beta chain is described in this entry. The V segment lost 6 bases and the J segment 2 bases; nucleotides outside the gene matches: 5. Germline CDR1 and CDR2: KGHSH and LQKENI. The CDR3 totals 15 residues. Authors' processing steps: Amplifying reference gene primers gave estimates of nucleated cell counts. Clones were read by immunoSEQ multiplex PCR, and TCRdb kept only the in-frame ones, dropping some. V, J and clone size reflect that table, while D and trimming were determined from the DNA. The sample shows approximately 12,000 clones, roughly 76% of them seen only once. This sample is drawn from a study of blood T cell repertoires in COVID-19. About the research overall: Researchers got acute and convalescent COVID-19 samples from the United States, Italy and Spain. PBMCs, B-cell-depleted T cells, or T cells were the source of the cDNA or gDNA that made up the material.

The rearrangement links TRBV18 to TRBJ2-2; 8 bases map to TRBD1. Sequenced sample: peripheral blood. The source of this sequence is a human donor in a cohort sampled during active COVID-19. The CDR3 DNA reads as TGTGCCAGCTCCCTAGACAGGGGCAACACCGGGGAGCTGTTTTTT. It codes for CASSLDRGNTGELFF.